The present entry profiles one T cell receptor (beta chain) with its context. Antigen specificity is unknown. Treatment noted: oral pan-JAK inhibitor, 5-10 mg twice daily. RNA extraction and reverse transcription yielded cDNA as sequencing template. Only in-frame clones appear in the TCRdb table, and some are missing; sequencing was by immunoSEQ multiplex PCR. The data contain over 150,000 clones, approximately 53% of them singletons. The germline V and J ends were trimmed by 6 bases and 4 bases, with 15 bases remaining between them. This CDR3 is built from 15 residues. The germline gives CDR1 MNHEY, CDR2 SVGAGI. This entry belongs to a study of CD8+ T cells in alopecia areata. On the study more broadly: For the treated group, dosing was oral tofacitinib at 5 to 10 mg twice daily. Patients took tofacitinib for 6 to 18 months, followed by 6 drug-free months. The authors scored treated patients' severity by affected scalp percentage.

Study-level findings and limits: Scalp samples also yield sequences of resident alphabeta T cells from normal skin.

The sequence was collected from a human donor with alopecia areata. The chain recombines TRBV6-5 with TRBJ1-4, with D perhaps TRBD1 (6 bases). Source: CD8+ T cells sorted from blood, taken at week 24, from a patient treated with tofacitinib. The CDR3 region is CASSPKGQINEKLFF. DNA for the CDR3: TGTGCCAGCAGCCCTAAAGGACAGATTAATGAAAAACTGTTTTTT.